This T cell receptor (beta chain) is from a study of control samples from healthy donors and cancer patients. This table comes from immunoSEQ multiplex PCR, and its TCRdb copy is limited to in-frame clones, with some not included. This sample yields 25,000 to 35,000 clones, of which roughly 94% are seen a single time; less than 8.5% belongs to the top ten. The trim removed 3 bases at V and 3 bases at J, leaving 10 bases unmatched. The CDR3 runs to 16 residues. CDR1 SGDLS and CDR2 YYNGEE come from the germline V gene. The clonotype was recovered from a man in his fifties or sixties in good health. Sequencing used blood. The chain has TRBV9 and TRBJ2-5; TRBD2 matches at 8 bases. CDR3 coding DNA: TGTGCCAGCAGCGCCCGGAGCGGGGGACCAGAAGAGACCCAGTACTTC. This sequence encodes CASSARSGGPEETQYF. Looking up the rest from reference TRBV9 and TRBJ2-5 gives the full variable domain: DSGVTQTPKHLITATGQRVTLRCSPRSGDLSVYWYQQSLDQGLQFLIQYYNGEERAKGNILERFSAQQFPDLHSELNLSSLELGDSALYFCASSARSGGPEETQYFGPGTRLLVL.